The entry below describes one TCR beta chain. Its target is unknown. 13 Jbeta primers and 60 Vbeta primers were used for the PCR. Per the study methods: In a later analysis, the count reached some 88 million unique TCR beta chains, with about 10 million shared. Some clones are missing from TCRdb's copy, which holds only in-frame ones; the method was immunoSEQ multiplex PCR. The D gene and trimming were derived from the DNA, and the V and J assignments and clone size from that table. In the table there are 120,000 to 150,000 clones, about 70% of which are singletons. Germline values: CDR1 KGHSH, CDR2 LQKENI. V was trimmed by 5 bases and J by 2 bases, leaving 15 bases between them. The CDR3 runs to 16 residues. This sample stems from a study of cytomegalovirus exposure and HLA in healthy donors. Broader study findings: Altogether, about 160 TCR beta chains were recorded as cytomegalovirus-associated. Immune exposure was documented only through CMV serostatus. In a later analysis, HLA-associated beta chains showed higher expansion and lower generation probabilities than comparable chains.

This rearrangement joins TRBV18 to TRBJ1-4; D is uncertain. The receptor comes from a woman aged 40 to 50 in good health and CMV-seronegative. The sample consisted of PBMCs. This chain's CDR3 is CASSASVYPTNEKLFF. CDR3 DNA: TGTGCCAGCTCAGCCAGTGTATATCCTACTAATGAAAAACTGTTTTTT. Full variable domain (remainder filled in from reference TRBV18 and TRBJ1-4): NAGVMQNPRHLVRRRGQEARLRCSPMKGHSHVYWYRQLPEEGLKFMVYLQKENIIDESGMPKERFSAEFPKEGPSILRIQQVVRGDSAAYFCASSASVYPTNEKLFFGSGTQLSVL.